These 21 T cell receptor beta chains were sequenced from one sample in a study of T cells expressing NK-cell markers. After re-calling the 5' RACE reads, TCRdb lists one entry per CDR3 protein, DNA absent. The sample yields fewer than 400,000 distinct CDR3 sequences, of which the top ten take up roughly 10%. Sequencing was performed on blood T cells: a sorted CD56 or NKG2C T cell subset, CD4+ or CD8+ T cells, or bulk PBMC T cells (not recorded which). These receptors all come from a woman aged 45-65 years in good health.

The CDR3 loop reads CASSREDGGSQPQHF. The chain employs TRBV18 and TRBJ1-5. CDR1 is KGHSH and CDR2 is LQKENI in the germline V gene. The CDR3 length is 15 residues. Full variable domain (outside the CDR3, taken from reference TRBV18 and TRBJ1-5): NAGVMQNPRHLVRRRGQEARLRCSPMKGHSHVYWYRQLPEEGLKFMVYLQKENIIDESGMPKERFSAEFPKEGPSILRIQQVVRGDSAAYFCASSREDGGSQPQHFGDGTRLSIL.

CDR3 sequence reads: CAISGTGITGELFF. J is TRBJ2-2 and V is TRBV10-3; checking the TCRdb D call of TRBD1 is not possible without DNA. The CDR3 is 14 amino acids. The germline V gene encodes CDR1 ENHRY and CDR2 SYGVKD.

V gene TRBV25-1 combines with J gene TRBJ2-2. This CDR3 spans 13 amino acids. From germline, CDR1 is MGHDK and CDR2 SYGVNS. CDR3 amino acids: CASSNTITGELFF.

This sequence joins TRBV27 and TRBJ1-2; TCRdb reports TRBD1, a call that lacks DNA to check it against. This CDR3 region has 13 residues. Germline V gives CDR1 MNHEY, CDR2 SMNVEV (reference sequence). The CDR3 reads CASSRSQGDGYTF.

The chain uses TRBV21-1 and TRBJ2-3; the D call from TCRdb, TRBD1, cannot be confirmed without DNA. TRBV21-1 is a pseudogene segment. This CDR3 is built from 11 residues. CDR3 in amino acids: CATPRADTQYF.

This sequence joins TRBV20-1 and TRBJ2-3; TCRdb outputs TRBD2, but without DNA this stays unchecked. The V gene's germline CDR1 is DFQATT and CDR2 SNEGSKA (reference sequence). The CDR3 runs to 16 residues. CDR3 residues: CSARDGAGGLKDTQYF.

The chain recombines TRBV7-9 with TRBJ2-1; TCRdb's D gene call, TRBD2, goes unchecked for lack of DNA. The germline gives CDR1 SEHNR, CDR2 FQNEAQ (reference sequence). The CDR3 has 14 residues. CDR3 region: CASSPVTRGNEQFF. Full variable domain (outside the CDR3, taken from reference TRBV7-9 and TRBJ2-1): DTGVSQNPRHKITKRGQNVTFRCDPISEHNRLYWYRQTLGQGPEFLTYFQNEAQLEKSRLLSDRFSAERPKGSFSTLEIQRTEQGDSAMYLCASSPVTRGNEQFFGPGTRLTVL.

The chain recombines TRBV7-3 with TRBJ2-2. CDR3 length: 12 amino acids. Per the germline V gene, CDR1 is SGHTA and CDR2 is FQGTGA. This CDR3 reads CASSPLVGELFF.

The V call is TRBV15, the J call TRBJ1-4; TCRdb returns TRBD1, unconfirmable since there is no DNA. The CDR3 is made up of 14 amino acids. Germline V gene data show CDR1 as LNHNV and CDR2 as YYDKDF (reference sequence). This CDR3 is CATSVGQGREKLFF.

The chain joins TRBV15 to TRBJ2-3. This CDR3 contains 15 residues. Looked up from germline, CDR1 is LNHNV and CDR2 is YYDKDF (reference sequence). The CDR3 loop reads CATSRDLVSPDTQYF.

This rearrangement joins TRBV6-5 to TRBJ1-4; TCRdb picks TRBD1, but there is no DNA to check that call. Germline V gene lookup returns CDR1 MNHEY and CDR2 SVGAGI. The CDR3 loop spans 13 amino acids. This chain's CDR3 is CATRDKGMEKLFF.

This chain uses TRBV5-1 with TRBJ1-1. The CDR3 loop spans 15 amino acids. Per the germline V gene, CDR1 is SGHRS and CDR2 is YFSETQ. The chain's CDR3 is CASSPRAEPNTEAFF.

The chain is built from TRBV4-1 and TRBJ2-1; TCRdb calls TRBD2, which cannot be checked without DNA. The CDR3 length is 14 residues. Germline V gives CDR1 MGHRA, CDR2 YSYEKL. CDR3: CASRKGLIYNEQFF.

The chain carries TRBV3-1 and TRBJ2-1; TCRdb's D call of TRBD2 is untestable without DNA. From germline, CDR1 is LGHDT and CDR2 YNNKEL (reference sequence). This CDR3 is built from 14 residues. CDR3 region: CASSPSGSHNEQFF.

The gene calls are TRBV19 and TRBJ2-1; TCRdb's D gene call, TRBD1, goes unchecked for lack of DNA. Looked up from germline, CDR1 is LNHDA and CDR2 is SQIVND (reference sequence). The CDR3 runs 12 residues. The CDR3 reads CASSLLTGEQFF.

V usage is TRBV5-1 and J usage is TRBJ2-1; TCRdb's assignment of TRBD2 cannot be checked, as there is no DNA. CDR1 and CDR2 from the germline V gene are SGHRS and YFSETQ. The length of the CDR3 is 15 residues. The CDR3 is CASSDASGPDNEQFF.

V and J are TRBV29-1 and TRBJ2-7; TCRdb returns TRBD2, unconfirmable since there is no DNA. Per the germline V gene, CDR1 is SQVTM and CDR2 is ANQGSEA. The CDR3 is made up of 14 amino acids. CDR3 sequence: CSVEIDSGTYEQYF.

This sequence joins TRBV20-1 and TRBJ2-2. Germline V gives CDR1 DFQATT, CDR2 SNEGSKA (reference sequence). The CDR3 spans 14 residues. The CDR3 protein is CSAVGPLEPGELFF.

The chain's CDR3 is CASSLGVAGGEQYF. The gene calls are TRBV5-1 and TRBJ2-7; without DNA, the TCRdb call of TRBD1 cannot be checked. The CDR3 length is 14 residues. Germline V gene data show CDR1 as SGHRS and CDR2 as YFSETQ.

The V call is TRBV6-2 or TRBV6-3, the J call TRBJ1-5. CDR3 size: 15 residues. Germline CDR1 MNHEY, CDR2 SVGEGT. The CDR3 sequence: CASKDGVVGNQPQHF.

This chain uses TRBV2 with TRBJ2-1; TCRdb picks TRBD1, but there is no DNA to check that call. This CDR3 spans 15 amino acids. The germline gives CDR1 SNHLY, CDR2 FYNNEI. CDR3 residues: CASNHPGGANNEQFF.